The T cell receptor (beta chain) described here comes from a study of shared clonotypes between healthy human individuals. Study-level points and caveats: Rarefaction showed sorted-subset sequencing was incomplete despite large depth. Naive subsets typically showed greater estimated richness than memory subsets.

This table comes from immunoSEQ multiplex PCR, and its TCRdb copy is limited to in-frame clones, with some not included. The data contain around 700,000 clones, roughly nine tenths of them singletons. Turning to this clone: The antigen is undetermined.

The CDR3 is 12 amino acids. The germline V gene encodes CDR1 SGHTS and CDR2 YDEGEE. With V trimmed by 5 bases and J by 6 bases, 4 bases remained unmatched. CD45RO-negative CD8 cells positively selected for CCR7 made up the naive population, which excluded terminally differentiated effector memory CD45RA+ cells. The donors, all of them Caucasian adults, lived in Nashville, Tennessee. The sequenced sample consisted of naive CD8+ T cells sorted from blood. This receptor was taken from a man aged 25-45 years in good health. The chain links TRBV5-8 to TRBJ2-7; 8 positions match TRBD1. CDR3 DNA: TGTGCCAGCAGTTCGGACAGGGTCGAGCAGTACTTC. Protein product: CASSSDRVEQYF.